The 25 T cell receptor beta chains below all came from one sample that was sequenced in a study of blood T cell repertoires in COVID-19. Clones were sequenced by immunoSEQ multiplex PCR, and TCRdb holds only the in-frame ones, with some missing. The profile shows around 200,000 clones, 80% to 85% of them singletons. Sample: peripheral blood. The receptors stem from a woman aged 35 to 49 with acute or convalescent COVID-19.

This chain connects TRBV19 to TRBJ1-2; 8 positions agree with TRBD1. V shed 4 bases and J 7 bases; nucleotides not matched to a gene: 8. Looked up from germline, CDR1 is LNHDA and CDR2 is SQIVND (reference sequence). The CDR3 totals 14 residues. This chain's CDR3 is CASSTRTGFGGYTF. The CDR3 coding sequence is TGTGCCAGTAGTACCCGGACAGGGTTTGGTGGCTACACCTTC.

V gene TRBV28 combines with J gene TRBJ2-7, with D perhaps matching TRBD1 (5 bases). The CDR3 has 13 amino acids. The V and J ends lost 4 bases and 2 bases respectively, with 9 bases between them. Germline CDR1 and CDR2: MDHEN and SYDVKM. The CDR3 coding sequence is TGTGCCAGCAGTTCTCGACAGCCCTACGAGCAGTACTTC. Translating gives CASSSRQPYEQYF.

The CDR3: CASSRSRGFGNSPLHF. CDR3 sequence (DNA): TGTGCCAGCAGCCGCTCCAGAGGGTTCGGTAATTCACCCCTCCACTTT. This chain joins TRBV7-2 and TRBJ1-6; D is undetermined. The V and J ends lost 5 bases and 6 bases respectively, with 17 bases between them. The CDR3 loop spans 16 amino acids. CDR1 is SGHTA, CDR2 FQGNSA, per germline.

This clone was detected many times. The CDR3 spells CASGVRVYNEQFF. In nucleotides, the CDR3 is TGTGCCAGCGGGGTAAGGGTCTACAATGAGCAGTTCTTC. The chain joins TRBV19 to TRBJ2-1; the D gene is possibly TRBD2 (5 bases). V was trimmed by 9 bases and J by 3 bases, leaving 12 bases between them. The CDR3 is 13 residues long. Germline CDR1 LNHDA, CDR2 SQIVND (reference sequence).

The CDR3 DNA is TGTGCCACCAGTGATCTACCCGGAGGAAGATATGGCTACACCTTC. It translates to CATSDLPGGRYGYTF. V and J are TRBV24-1 and TRBJ1-2; no reliable D call. The CDR3 totals 15 residues. Germline values: CDR1 KGHDR, CDR2 SFDVKD. The V and J ends lost 3 bases and 5 bases respectively, with 15 bases between them.

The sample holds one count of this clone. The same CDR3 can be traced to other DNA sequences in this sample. The CDR3 loop is CASSYGAGYGYTF. The CDR3, as DNA: TGTGCCAGCAGTTACGGGGCAGGGTATGGCTACACCTTC. The chain links TRBV6-5 to TRBJ1-2; TRBD1 might be the D (5 bases). In germline, CDR1 is MNHEY, CDR2 SVGAGI. The CDR3 has 13 amino acids. The V end lost 2 bases, the J end lost 5 bases, and 9 bases lay between the germline ends.

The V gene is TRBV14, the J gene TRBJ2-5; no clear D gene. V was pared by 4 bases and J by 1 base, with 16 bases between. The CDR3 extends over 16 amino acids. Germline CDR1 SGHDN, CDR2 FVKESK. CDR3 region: CASSRSKASFQETQYF. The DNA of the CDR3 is TGTGCCAGCAGCCGCTCCAAAGCTTCGTTCCAAGAGACCCAGTACTTC.

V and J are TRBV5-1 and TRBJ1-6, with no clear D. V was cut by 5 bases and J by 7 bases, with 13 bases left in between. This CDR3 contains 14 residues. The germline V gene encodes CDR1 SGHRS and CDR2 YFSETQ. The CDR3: CASRRGAENSPLHF. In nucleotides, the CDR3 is TGCGCCAGCAGGCGGGGTGCGGAAAATTCACCCCTCCACTTT.

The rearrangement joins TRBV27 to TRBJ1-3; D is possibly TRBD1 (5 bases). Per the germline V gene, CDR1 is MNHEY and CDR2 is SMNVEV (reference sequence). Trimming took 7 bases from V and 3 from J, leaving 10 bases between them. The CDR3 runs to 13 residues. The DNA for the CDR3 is TGTGCCAGCAAAGGGCAGGGTGGAAACACCATATATTTT. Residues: CASKGQGGNTIYF.

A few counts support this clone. CDR3 DNA: TGTGCCAGCAGTGATCCGGGGTCCTACGAGCAGTACTTC. Translation: CASSDPGSYEQYF. This chain joins TRBV2 and TRBJ2-7, with a weak D call TRBD2 (5 bases). The germline gives CDR1 SNHLY, CDR2 FYNNEI. The V gene lost 3 bases and the J gene lost 1 base, with 7 bases spanning the gap. The CDR3 runs to 13 residues.

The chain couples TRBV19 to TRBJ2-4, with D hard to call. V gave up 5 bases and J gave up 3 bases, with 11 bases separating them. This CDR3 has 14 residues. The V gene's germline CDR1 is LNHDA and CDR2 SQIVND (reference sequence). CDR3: CASSFRGGKNIQYF. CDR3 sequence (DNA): TGTGCCAGTAGTTTTAGAGGTGGCAAAAACATTCAGTACTTC.

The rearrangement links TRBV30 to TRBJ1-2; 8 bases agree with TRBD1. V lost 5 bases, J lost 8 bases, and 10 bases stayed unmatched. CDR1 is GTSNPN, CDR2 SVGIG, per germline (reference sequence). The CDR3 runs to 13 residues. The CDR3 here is CAWDRGSSSGYTF. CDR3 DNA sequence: TGTGCCTGGGACAGGGGTTCGAGTTCGGGCTACACCTTC.

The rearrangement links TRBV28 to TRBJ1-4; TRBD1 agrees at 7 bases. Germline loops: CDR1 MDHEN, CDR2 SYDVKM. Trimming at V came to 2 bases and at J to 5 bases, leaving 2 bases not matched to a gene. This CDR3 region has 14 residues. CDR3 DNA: TGTGCCAGCAGTTTACAGGGGGTGAATGAAAAACTGTTTTTT. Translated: CASSLQGVNEKLFF.

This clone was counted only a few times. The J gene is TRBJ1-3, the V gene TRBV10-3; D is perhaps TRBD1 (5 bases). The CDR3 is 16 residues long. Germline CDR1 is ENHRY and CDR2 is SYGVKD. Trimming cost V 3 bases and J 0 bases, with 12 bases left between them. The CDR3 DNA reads TGTGCCATCAGTGATATGGACACCTCCTCTGGAAACACCATATATTTT. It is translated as CAISDMDTSSGNTIYF.

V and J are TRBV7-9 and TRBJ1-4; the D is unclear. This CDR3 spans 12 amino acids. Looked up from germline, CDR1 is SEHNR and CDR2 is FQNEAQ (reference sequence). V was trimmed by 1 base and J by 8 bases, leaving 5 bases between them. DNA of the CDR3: TGTGCCAGCAGCTTAGGGCGGGAAAAACTGTTTTTT. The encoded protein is CASSLGREKLFF.

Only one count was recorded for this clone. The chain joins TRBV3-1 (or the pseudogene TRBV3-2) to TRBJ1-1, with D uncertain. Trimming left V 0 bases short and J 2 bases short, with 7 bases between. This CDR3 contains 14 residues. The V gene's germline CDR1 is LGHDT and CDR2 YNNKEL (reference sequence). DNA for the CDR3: TGTGCCAGCAGCCAAGATCGAACTAACACTGAAGCTTTCTTT. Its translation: CASSQDRTNTEAFF.

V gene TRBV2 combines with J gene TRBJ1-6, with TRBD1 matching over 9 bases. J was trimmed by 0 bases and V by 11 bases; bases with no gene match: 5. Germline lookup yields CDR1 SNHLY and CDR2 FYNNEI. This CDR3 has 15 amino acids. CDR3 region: CAGQGYSSYNSPLHF. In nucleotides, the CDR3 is TGTGCCGGACAGGGGTACAGCTCCTATAATTCACCCCTCCACTTT.

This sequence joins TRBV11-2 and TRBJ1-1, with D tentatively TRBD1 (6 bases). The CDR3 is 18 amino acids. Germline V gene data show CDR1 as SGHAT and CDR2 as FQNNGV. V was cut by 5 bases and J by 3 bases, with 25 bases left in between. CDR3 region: CASSPRTGLVESDTEAFF. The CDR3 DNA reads TGTGCCAGCAGCCCCCGTACAGGGTTGGTGGAGTCGGACACTGAAGCTTTCTTT. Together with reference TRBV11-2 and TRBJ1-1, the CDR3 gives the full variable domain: EAGVAQSPRYKIIEKRQSVAFWCNPISGHATLYWYQQILGQGPKLLIQFQNNGVVDDSQLPKDRFSAERLKGVDSTLKIQPAKLEDSAVYLCASSPRTGLVESDTEAFFGQGTRLTVV.

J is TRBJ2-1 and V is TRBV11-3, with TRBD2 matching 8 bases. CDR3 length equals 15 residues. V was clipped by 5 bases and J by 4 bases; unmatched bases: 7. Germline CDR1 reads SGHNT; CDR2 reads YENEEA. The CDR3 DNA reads TGTGCCAGCAGCAAAACGGGGGGGCTTTACAATGAGCAGTTCTTC. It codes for CASSKTGGLYNEQFF.

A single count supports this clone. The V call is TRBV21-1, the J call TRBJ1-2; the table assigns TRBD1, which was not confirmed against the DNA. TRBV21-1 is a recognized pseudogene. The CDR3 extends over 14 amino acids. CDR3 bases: TGTGCCAGCAGCCTCTCAGGGGCTAACTATGGCTACACCTTC. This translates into CASSLSGANYGYTF.

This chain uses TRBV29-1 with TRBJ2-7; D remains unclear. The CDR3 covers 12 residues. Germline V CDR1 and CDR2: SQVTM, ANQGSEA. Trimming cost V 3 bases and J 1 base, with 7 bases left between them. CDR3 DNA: TGCAGCGTTGAGGCCAATTCCTACGAGCAGTACTTC. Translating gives CSVEANSYEQYF.

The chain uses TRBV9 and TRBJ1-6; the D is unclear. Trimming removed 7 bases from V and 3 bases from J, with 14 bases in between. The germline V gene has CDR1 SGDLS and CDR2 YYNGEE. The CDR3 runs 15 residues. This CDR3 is CASALSALYNSPLHF. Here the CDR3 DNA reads TGTGCCAGCGCGCTATCCGCCCTCTATAATTCACCCCTCCACTTT.

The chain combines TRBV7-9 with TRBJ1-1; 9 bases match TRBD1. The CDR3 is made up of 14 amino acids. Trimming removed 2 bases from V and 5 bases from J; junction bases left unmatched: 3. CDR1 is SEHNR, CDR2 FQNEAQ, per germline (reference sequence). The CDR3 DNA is TGTGCCAGCAGCTTAAGGGGACAGGGTACTGAAGCTTTCTTT. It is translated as CASSLRGQGTEAFF.

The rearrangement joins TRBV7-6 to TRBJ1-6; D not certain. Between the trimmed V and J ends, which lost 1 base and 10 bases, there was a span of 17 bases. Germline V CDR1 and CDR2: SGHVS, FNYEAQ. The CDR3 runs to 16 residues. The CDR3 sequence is CASSLGITRTGSPLHF. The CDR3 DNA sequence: TGTGCCAGCAGCTTAGGGATTACTAGGACCGGGTCACCCCTCCACTTT.

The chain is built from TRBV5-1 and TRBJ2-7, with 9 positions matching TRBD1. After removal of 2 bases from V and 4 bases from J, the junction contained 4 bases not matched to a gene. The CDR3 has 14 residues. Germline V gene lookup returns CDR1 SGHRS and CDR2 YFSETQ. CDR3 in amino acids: CASSFDRGVYEQYF. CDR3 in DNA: TGCGCCAGCAGCTTTGACAGGGGGGTGTACGAGCAGTACTTC.